The entry below gives a single T cell receptor beta chain sequence along with its context. Its specificity is unknown. The data were taken from a study of PD-1 blockade in classical Hodgkin lymphoma. Study-level points and caveats: When set against healthy donors, newly diagnosed patients were reported to show lower baseline TCR diversity. Whatever underlies the repertoire differences (possibly disease activity or prior therapy) remains undefined. Complete responders showed a baseline diversity that resembled the diversity of newly diagnosed patients. After ASCT, patients who started nivolumab under 1 year later were excluded.

As to time point: cycle 4 day 1 (C4D1), after less than 7 weeks of nivolumab. All patients relapsed after autologous stem cell transplantation, and brentuximab vedotin exposure varied. Only in-frame clones appear in the TCRdb table, and some are missing; sequencing was by immunoSEQ multiplex PCR. The sample has approximately 96,000 clones; more than 85% are singletons. V was pared by 0 bases and J by 3 bases, with 13 bases of the junction left unmatched. Germline CDR1 and CDR2: SGHKS and YYEKEE (reference sequence). The CDR3 has 19 residues. Sequences were derived from peripheral blood mononuclear cells (PBMCs), sampled before the fourth cycle of nivolumab. The rearrangement uses TRBV5-5 and TRBJ2-7; 12 bases align to TRBD2. This TCR came from a human donor with classical Hodgkin lymphoma. CDR3 coding DNA: TGTGCCAGCAGCTTGGGTTCGGCTAGCGGGAGGGCAACCTACTACGAGCAGTACTTC. This encodes CASSLGSASGRATYYEQYF.